The 6 T cell receptor beta chains presented below share a single source sample, sequenced in a study of CD8+ T cells in alopecia areata. RNA was extracted and reverse transcribed into cDNA as the sequencing template. Only in-frame clones appear in the TCRdb table, and some are missing; sequencing was by immunoSEQ multiplex PCR. Singletons are absent from the sample, which has some 110,000 clones. Sequenced material: lesional skin. The receptors shown here come from a C3H/HeJ mouse with alopecia areata. As its MHC haplotype, the strain has H2-k.

For this clone: All gene names here are mouse names. The read stops 4 residues short of the end of the CDR3; the missing end is completed from the germline J gene. Other DNA sequences from this sample encode an identical CDR3 as well. This chain connects TRBV13-3 to TRBJ2-1, with TRBD1 matching over 10 bases. CDR1 is NNHDY and CDR2 is SYVADS in the germline V gene. This CDR3 contains 14 residues. Trimming removed 7 bases from V and 4 bases from J; junction bases left unmatched: 5. The sequenced part of the CDR3 DNA is TGTGCCAGCCGTGGGGACAGGGGATATGCT. Amino acid sequence: CASRGDRGYA. The full-length CDR3 reads as CASRGDRGYAEQFF.

This clone occurred a few times. Mouse germline and gene names are used. Read data end 4 residues before the CDR3 end; the end is taken from the germline J gene. The chain carries TRBV13-3 and TRBJ2-5; 9 bases map to TRBD1. Germline V gives CDR1 NNHDY, CDR2 SYVADS. The CDR3 is 17 amino acids. The chain's CDR3 is CASSGDDTTGGEDTQYF. CDR3 DNA, as far as it was read: TGTGCCAGCAGTGGGGATGATACCACAGGGGGCGAAGAC.

This clone appeared a few times. Germline and genes here are mouse. The read terminates 4 residues before the CDR3 end, so the remaining end is supplied by the germline J gene. V gene TRBV3 combines with J gene TRBJ2-1, with 9 bases that match TRBD1. The CDR3 loop spans 12 amino acids. Germline V gives CDR1 SNHLY, CDR2 FYNGKV (reference sequence). CDR3 region: CATDRGRAEQFF. The sequenced part of the CDR3 DNA is TGTGCCACAGACAGGGGGAGAGCT.

This clone turned up a few times. Genes and germline come from the mouse. The sequenced CDR3 bases are TGTGCCAGCAGCTCACAGGGCGAA. This encodes CASSSQGE. The CDR3 in full is CASSSQGERLFF. V gene TRBV19 combines with J gene TRBJ1-4; D perhaps matches TRBD1 (6 bases). The read ends 4 residues early relative to the CDR3; the germline J gene fills the gap. Germline V gene sequence: CDR1 FNHDT, CDR2 SITEND (reference sequence). The CDR3 is made up of 12 amino acids. The complete variable domain, with remaining parts taken from reference TRBV19 and TRBJ1-4, reads GGIITQTPKFLIGQEGQKLTLKCQQNFNHDTMYWYRQDSGKGLRLIYYSITENDLQKGDLSEGYDASREKKSSFSLTVTSAQKNEMAVFLCASSSQGERLFFGHGTKLSVL.

This clone occurred a few times. Any gene name here is a mouse gene name. The read gets to within 4 residues of the CDR3 end, and the germline J gene fills in the rest. This sequence joins TRBV13-1 and TRBJ1-2, with 12 bases lining up with TRBD1. Germline lookup yields CDR1 NSHNY and CDR2 SYGAGN. The CDR3 sequence is 13 residues long. The part of the CDR3 DNA that was read is TGTGCCAGCACCGGGACAGGGGGCACC. It encodes CASTGTGGT. The full-length CDR3 reads as CASTGTGGTDYTF.

Concerning this clone: Gene names and germline refer to mouse. The read halts 4 residues ahead of the CDR3 end, with the missing end drawn from the germline J gene. The rearrangement uses TRBV13-3 and TRBJ1-2, with 7 bases fitting TRBD1. The CDR3 is made up of 15 amino acids. With V trimmed by 2 bases and J by 0 bases, 4 bases remained unmatched. Looked up from germline, CDR1 is NNHDY and CDR2 is SYVADS. Partial CDR3 DNA: TGTGCCAGCAGTGAACTGGGACAGACAAACTCC. It yields the protein CASSELGQTNS. The complete CDR3 protein is CASSELGQTNSDYTF.